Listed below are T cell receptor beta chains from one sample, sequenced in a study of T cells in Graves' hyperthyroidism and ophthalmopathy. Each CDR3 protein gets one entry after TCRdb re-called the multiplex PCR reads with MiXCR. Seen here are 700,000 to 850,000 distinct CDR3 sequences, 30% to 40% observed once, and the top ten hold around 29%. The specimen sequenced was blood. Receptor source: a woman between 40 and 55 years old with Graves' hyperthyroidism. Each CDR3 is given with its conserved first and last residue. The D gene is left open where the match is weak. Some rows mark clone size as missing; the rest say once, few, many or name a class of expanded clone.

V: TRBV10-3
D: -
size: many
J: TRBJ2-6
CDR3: CAIAGNSGANVLTF
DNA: TGTGCCATCGCGGGGAACTCTGGGGCCAACGTCCTGACTTTC

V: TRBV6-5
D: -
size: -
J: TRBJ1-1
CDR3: CASSPRQVDTEAFF
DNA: TGTGCCAGCAGTCCCAGACAGGTGGACACTGAAGCTTTCTTT

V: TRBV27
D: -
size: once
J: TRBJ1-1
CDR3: CASSRGEGEAFF
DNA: TGTGCCAGCAGTCGCGGCGAGGGTGAAGCTTTCTTT

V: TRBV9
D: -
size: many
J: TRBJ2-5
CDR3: CASSPRHGGTQYF
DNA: TGTGCCAGCAGCCCCCGACACGGCGGGACCCAGTACTTC

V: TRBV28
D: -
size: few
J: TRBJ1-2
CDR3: CASRERRVFYGYTF
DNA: TGTGCCAGCAGGGAACGCAGGGTCTTCTATGGCTACACCTTC

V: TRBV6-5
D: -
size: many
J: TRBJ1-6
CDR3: CASSHRENSPLHF
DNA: TGTGCCAGCAGTCACCGGGAGAATTCACCCCTCCACTTT

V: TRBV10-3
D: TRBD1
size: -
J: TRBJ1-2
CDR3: CAISRTGDYGYTF
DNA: TGTGCCATCAGTAGAACAGGGGACTATGGCTACACCTTC

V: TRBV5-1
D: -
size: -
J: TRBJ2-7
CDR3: CASSPLYLRDEQYF
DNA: TGCGCCAGCAGCCCCCTTTACCTTCGCGACGAGCAGTACTTC

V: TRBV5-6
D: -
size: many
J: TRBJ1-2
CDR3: CASSLAAGETYGYTF
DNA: TGTGCCAGCAGCTTGGCGGCAGGCGAGACCTATGGCTACACCTTC

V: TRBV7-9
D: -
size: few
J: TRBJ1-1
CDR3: CASIPPTGLMNTEAFF
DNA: TGTGCCAGCATCCCTCCGACGGGGCTCATGAACACTGAAGCTTTCTTT

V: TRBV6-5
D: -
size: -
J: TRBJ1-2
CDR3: CASSYMVTDYGYTF
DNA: TGTGCCAGCAGTTATATGGTCACAGACTATGGCTACACCTTC

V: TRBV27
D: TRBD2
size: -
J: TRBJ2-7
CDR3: CASSLGTSSSYEQYF
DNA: TGTGCCAGCAGTTTAGGGACTAGCAGCTCCTACGAGCAGTACTTC

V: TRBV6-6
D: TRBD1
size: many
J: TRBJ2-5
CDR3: CASSYLTGAETQYF
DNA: TGTGCCAGCAGTTACTTGACAGGGGCAGAGACCCAGTACTTC

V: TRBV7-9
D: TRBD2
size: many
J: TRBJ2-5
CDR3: CASSRQTGGNQETQYF
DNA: TGTGCCAGCAGCCGCCAGACGGGGGGGAACCAAGAGACCCAGTACTTC

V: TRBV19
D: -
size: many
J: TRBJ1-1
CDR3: CASNSNEGGTTAFF
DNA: TGTGCCAGTAATAGCAACGAAGGGGGAACAACGGCTTTCTTT

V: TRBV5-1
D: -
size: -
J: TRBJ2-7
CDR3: CASSLKLRDAYEQHF
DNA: TGCGCCAGCAGCTTGAAGTTACGGGACGCCTACGAGCAGCACTTC

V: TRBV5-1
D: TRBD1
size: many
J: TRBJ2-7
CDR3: CASRQGQGYEQYF
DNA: TGCGCCAGCAGGCAAGGACAGGGCTACGAGCAGTACTTC

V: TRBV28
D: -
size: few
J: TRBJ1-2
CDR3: CASETGGNYGYTF
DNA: TGTGCCAGCGAGACAGGAGGCAACTATGGCTACACCTTC

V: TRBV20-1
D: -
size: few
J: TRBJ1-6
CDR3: CSAFGGSPLHF
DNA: TGCAGTGCTTTCGGGGGGTCACCCCTCCACTTT

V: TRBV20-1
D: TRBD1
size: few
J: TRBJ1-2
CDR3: CSASNLGSVGGGYGYTF
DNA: TGCAGTGCCAGTAATCTAGGTTCTGTAGGGGGCGGCTATGGCTACACCTTC

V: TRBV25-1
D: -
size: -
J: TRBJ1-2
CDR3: CASSEGPPGQANYGYTF
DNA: TGTGCCAGCAGTGAAGGGCCGCCGGGTCAGGCTAACTATGGCTACACCTTC

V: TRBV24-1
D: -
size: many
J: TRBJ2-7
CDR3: CATSAGSYEQYF
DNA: TGTGCCACCAGTGCGGGCAGCTACGAGCAGTACTTC

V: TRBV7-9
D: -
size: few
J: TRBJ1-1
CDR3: CASSARGEELNTEAFF
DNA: TGTGCCAGCAGCGCGCGGGGAGAAGAGTTGAACACTGAAGCTTTCTTT

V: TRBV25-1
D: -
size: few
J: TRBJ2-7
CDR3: CASISWDSYEQYF
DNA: TGTGCCAGCATTTCGTGGGACTCCTACGAGCAGTACTTC

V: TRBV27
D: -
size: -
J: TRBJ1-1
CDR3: CASSLFGINTEAFF
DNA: TGTGCCAGCAGTTTATTTGGTATTAACACTGAAGCTTTCTTT

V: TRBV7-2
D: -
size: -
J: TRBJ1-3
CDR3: CASSSRESKNTIYF
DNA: TGTGCCAGCAGCAGCAGGGAGTCTAAGAACACCATATATTTT

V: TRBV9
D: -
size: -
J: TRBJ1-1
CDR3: CASSQGIVQLNTEAFF
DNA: TGTGCCAGCAGCCAAGGCATTGTACAGTTGAACACTGAAGCTTTCTTT

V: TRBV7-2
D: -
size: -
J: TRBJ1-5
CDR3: CASSYESGGRNQPQHF
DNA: TGTGCCAGCAGTTACGAGTCTGGAGGGAGAAATCAGCCCCAGCATTTT

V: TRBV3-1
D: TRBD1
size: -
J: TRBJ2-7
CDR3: CASSQLTGVDDEQYF
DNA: TGTGCCAGCAGCCAACTGACAGGGGTTGACGACGAGCAGTACTTC

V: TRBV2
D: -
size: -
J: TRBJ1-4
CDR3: CASSDYFQGIGNEKLFF
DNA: TGTGCCAGCAGTGATTACTTCCAGGGGATAGGTAATGAAAAACTGTTTTTT

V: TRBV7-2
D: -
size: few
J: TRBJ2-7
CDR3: CASSLTTGREQYF
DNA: TGTGCCAGCAGCTTAACTACGGGGCGAGAGCAGTACTTC

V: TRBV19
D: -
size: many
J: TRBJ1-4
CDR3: CASSTRQSRDEKLFF
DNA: TGTGCCAGTAGTACCCGACAATCGCGGGATGAAAAACTGTTTTTT

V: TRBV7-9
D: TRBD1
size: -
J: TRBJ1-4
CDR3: CASSWTGNPTSTNEKLFF
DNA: TGTGCCAGCAGCTGGACAGGAAATCCAACCTCAACTAATGAAAAACTGTTTTTT

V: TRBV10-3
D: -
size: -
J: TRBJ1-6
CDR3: CAIKSDSPSNSPLHF
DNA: TGTGCCATCAAATCTGACAGCCCTTCGAATTCACCCCTCCACTTT

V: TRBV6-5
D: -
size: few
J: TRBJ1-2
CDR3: CASSFPRYSLDYGYTF
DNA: TGTGCCAGCAGTTTCCCACGCTACTCTCTCGACTATGGCTACACCTTC

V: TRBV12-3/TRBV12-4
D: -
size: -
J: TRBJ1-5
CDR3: CASSPPGFGSNQPQHF
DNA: TGTGCCAGCAGCCCCCCGGGATTTGGTAGCAATCAGCCCCAGCATTTT

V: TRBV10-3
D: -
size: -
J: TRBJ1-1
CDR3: CASSLWGASGEAFF
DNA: TGTGCCAGCAGTTTATGGGGGGCGAGTGGTGAAGCTTTCTTT

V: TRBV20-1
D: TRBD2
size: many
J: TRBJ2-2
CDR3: CSAITSELAGELFF
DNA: TGCAGTGCTATTACTAGCGAGTTGGCCGGGGAGCTGTTTTTT

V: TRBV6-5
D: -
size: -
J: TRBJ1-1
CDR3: CASRVPGDTEAFF
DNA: TGTGCCAGCAGGGTACCCGGGGACACTGAAGCTTTCTTT

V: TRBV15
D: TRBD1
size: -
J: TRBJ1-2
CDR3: CATSRPVSTGAYYGYTF
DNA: TGTGCCACCAGCAGACCGGTTTCGACAGGGGCTTACTATGGCTACACCTTC

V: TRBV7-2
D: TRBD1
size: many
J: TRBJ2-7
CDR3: CASSSRQGNEQYF
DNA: TGTGCCAGCAGCTCACGACAGGGCAACGAGCAGTACTTC